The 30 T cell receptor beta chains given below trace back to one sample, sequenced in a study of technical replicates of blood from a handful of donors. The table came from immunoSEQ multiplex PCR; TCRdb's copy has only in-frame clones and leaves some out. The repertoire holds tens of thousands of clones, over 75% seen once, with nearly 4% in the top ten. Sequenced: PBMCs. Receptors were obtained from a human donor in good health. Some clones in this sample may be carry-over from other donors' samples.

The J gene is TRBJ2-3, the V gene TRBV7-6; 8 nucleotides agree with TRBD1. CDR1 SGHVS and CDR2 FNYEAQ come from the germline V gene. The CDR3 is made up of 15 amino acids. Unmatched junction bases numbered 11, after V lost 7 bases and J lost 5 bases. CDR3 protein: CASTADRGRVDTQYF. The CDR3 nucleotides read TGTGCCAGCACCGCCGACAGGGGTCGTGTAGATACGCAGTATTTT. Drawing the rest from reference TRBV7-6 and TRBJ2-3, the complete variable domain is GAGVSQSPRYKVTKRGQDVALRCDPISGHVSLYWYRQALGQGPEFLTYFNYEAQQDKSGLPNDRFSAERPEGSISTLTIQRTEQRDSAMYRCASTADRGRVDTQYFGPGTRLTVL.

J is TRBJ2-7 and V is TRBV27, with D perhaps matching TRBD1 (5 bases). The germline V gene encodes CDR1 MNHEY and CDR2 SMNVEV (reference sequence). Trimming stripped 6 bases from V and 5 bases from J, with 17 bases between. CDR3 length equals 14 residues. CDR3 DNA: TGTGCCAGCAGGCGAGAAAGTGGGGCCCACGAGCAGTACTTC. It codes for CASRRESGAHEQYF.

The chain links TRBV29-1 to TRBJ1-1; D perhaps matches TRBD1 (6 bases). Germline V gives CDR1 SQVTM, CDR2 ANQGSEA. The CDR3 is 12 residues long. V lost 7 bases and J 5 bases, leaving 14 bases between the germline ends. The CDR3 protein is CSATGIGTEAFF. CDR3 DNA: TGCAGCGCCACAGGGATCGGGACTGAAGCTTTCTTT.

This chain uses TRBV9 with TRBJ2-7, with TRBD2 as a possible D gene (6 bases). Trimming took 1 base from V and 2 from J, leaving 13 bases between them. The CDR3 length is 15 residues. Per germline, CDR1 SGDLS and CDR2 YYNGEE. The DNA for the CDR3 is TGTGCCAGCAGCGTAAGCCCCGGGGGAGCCTACGAGCAGTACTTC. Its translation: CASSVSPGGAYEQYF.

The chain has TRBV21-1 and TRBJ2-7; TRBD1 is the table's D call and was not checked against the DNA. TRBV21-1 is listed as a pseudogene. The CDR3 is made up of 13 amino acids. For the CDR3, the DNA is TGTGCCAGCACCAGGACATGGAGATCCGAGCAGTACTTC. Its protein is CASTRTWRSEQYF.

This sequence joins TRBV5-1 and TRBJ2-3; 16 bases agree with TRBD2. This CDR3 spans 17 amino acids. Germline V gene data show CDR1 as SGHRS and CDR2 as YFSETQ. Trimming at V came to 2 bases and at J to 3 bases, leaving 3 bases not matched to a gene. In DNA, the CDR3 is TGCGCCAGCAGCTTACCGGGACTAGCGGGAGGGACAGATACGCAGTATTTT. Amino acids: CASSLPGLAGGTDTQYF.

The CDR3 spells CASSRQDSSNQPQHF. Written as DNA, the CDR3 is TGTGCCAGCAGCAGACAGGACAGTAGCAATCAGCCCCAGCATTTT. The V call is TRBV6-6, the J call TRBJ1-5; TRBD1 is a possible D gene (6 bases). V was shortened by 6 bases and J by 0 bases, with 12 bases between the two germline ends. Looked up from germline, CDR1 is MNHNY and CDR2 is SVGAGI (reference sequence). The CDR3 length is 15 residues.

The CDR3 nucleotides read TGTGCCAGCAGTGGGGGGACTAGCGGGCAAGAGACCCAGTACTTC. As protein: CASSGGTSGQETQYF. This rearrangement joins TRBV25-1 to TRBJ2-5; TRBD2 agrees at 12 bases. V trimming: 4 bases; J trimming: 2 bases; junction bases outside the gene matches: 2. There are 15 residues in the CDR3. Germline V CDR1 and CDR2: MGHDK, SYGVNS.

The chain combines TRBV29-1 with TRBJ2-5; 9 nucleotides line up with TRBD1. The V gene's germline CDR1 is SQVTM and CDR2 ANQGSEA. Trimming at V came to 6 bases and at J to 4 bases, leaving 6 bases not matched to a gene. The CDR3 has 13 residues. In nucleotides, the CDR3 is TGCAGCGTCAAGGACAGGGGAATAGAGACCCAGTACTTC. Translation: CSVKDRGIETQYF.

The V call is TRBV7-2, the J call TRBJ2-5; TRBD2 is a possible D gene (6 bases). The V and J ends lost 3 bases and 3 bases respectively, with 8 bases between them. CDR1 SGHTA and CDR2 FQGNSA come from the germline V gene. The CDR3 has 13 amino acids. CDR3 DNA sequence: TGTGCCAGCAGCTTGGGGGGAAAAGAGACCCAGTACTTC. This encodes CASSLGGKETQYF.

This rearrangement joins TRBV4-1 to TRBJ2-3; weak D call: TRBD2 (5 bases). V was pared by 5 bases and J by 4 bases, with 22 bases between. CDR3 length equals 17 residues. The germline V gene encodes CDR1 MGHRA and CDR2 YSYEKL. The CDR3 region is CASSTPSREVGPDTQYF. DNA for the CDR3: TGCGCCAGCAGCACACCTAGCCGGGAAGTAGGGCCAGATACGCAGTATTTT.

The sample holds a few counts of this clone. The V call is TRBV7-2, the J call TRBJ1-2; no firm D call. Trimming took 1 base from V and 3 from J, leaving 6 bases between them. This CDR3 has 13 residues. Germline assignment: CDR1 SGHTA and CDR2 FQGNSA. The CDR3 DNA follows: TGTGCCAGCAGCTTAGGAGAGCACTATGGCTACACCTTC. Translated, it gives CASSLGEHYGYTF.

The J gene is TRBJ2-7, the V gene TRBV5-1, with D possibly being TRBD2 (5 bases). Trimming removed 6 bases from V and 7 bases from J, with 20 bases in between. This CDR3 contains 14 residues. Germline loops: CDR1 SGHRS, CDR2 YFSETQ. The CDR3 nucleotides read TGCGCCAGCAAAAAGGCAGTAGCCTCGGGGGAGCAGTACTTC. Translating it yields CASKKAVASGEQYF.

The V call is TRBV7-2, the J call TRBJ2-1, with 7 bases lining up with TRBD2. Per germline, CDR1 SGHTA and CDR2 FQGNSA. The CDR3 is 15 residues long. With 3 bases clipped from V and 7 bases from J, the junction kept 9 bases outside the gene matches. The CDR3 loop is CASSFRNWGGNEQFF. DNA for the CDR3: TGTGCCAGCAGCTTCCGGAACTGGGGGGGGAATGAGCAGTTCTTC.

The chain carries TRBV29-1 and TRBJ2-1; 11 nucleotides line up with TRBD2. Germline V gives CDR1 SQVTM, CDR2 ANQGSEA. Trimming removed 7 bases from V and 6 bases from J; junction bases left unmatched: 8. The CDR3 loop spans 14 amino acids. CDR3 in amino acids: CSGNTGTSGNEQFF. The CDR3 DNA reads TGCAGCGGTAACACCGGGACTAGCGGCAATGAGCAGTTCTTC.

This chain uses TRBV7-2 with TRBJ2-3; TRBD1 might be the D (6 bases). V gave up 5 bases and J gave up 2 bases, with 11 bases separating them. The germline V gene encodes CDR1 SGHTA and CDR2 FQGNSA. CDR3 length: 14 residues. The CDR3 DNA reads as TGTGCCAGCAGCCTGTGGACAGTCACAGATACGCAGTATTTT. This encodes CASSLWTVTDTQYF.

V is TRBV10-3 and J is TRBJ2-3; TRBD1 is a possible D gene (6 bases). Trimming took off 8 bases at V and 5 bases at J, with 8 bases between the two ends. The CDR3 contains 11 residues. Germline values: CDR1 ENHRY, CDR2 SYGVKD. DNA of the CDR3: TGTGCCATCCGAGGGGGAGATACGCAGTATTTT. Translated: CAIRGGDTQYF.

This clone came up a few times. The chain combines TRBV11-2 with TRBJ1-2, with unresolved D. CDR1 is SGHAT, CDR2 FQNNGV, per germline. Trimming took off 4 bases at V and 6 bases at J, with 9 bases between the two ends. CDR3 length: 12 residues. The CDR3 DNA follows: TGTGCCAGCAGCTCCGGGTCCCATGGCTACACCTTC. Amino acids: CASSSGSHGYTF.

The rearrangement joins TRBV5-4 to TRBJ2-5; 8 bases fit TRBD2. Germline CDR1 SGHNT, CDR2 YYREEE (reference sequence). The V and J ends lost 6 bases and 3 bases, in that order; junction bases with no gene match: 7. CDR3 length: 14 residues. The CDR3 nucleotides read TGTGCCAGCACTTCCAATAGCGGGAAAGAGACCCAGTACTTC. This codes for CASTSNSGKETQYF.

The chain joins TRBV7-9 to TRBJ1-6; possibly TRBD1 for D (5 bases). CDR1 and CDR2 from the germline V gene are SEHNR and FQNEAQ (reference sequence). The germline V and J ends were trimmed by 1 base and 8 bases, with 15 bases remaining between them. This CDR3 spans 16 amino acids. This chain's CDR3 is CASSLGAGYTDSPLHF. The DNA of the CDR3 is TGTGCCAGCAGCTTAGGCGCAGGGTATACGGATTCACCCCTCCACTTT.

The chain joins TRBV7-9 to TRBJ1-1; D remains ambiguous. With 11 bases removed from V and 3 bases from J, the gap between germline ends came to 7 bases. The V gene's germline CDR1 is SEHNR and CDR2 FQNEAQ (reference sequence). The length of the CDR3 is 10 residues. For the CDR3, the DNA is TGTGCCGTCCCGGACACTGAAGCTTTCTTT. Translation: CAVPDTEAFF.

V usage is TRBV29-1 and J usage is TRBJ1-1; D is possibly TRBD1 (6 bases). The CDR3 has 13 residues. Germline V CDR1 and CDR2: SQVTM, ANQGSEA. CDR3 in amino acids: CTLSGGGSTEAFF. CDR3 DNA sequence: TGCACTCTTTCTGGGGGCGGGAGCACTGAAGCTTTCTTT.

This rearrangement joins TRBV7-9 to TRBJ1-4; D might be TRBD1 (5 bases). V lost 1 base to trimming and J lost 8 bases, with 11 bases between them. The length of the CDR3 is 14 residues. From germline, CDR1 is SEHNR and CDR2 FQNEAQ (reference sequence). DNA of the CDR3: TGTGCCAGCAGCTTAGGAAGGGGTGAAGAAAAACTGTTTTTT. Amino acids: CASSLGRGEEKLFF.

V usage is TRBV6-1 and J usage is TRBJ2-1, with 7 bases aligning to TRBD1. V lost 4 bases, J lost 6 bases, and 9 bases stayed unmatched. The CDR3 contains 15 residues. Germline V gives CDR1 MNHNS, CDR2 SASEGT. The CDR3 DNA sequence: TGTGCCAGCAGTGCCGACAGGGCAAAGACCAATGAGCAGTTCTTC. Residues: CASSADRAKTNEQFF.

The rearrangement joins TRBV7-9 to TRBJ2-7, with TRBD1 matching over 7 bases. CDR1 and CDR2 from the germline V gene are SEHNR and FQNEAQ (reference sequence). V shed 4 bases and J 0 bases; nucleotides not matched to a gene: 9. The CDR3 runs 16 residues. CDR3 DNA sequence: TGTGCCAGCAGCTCAACAGGCGACAGGGACTCCTACGAGCAGTACTTC. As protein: CASSSTGDRDSYEQYF.

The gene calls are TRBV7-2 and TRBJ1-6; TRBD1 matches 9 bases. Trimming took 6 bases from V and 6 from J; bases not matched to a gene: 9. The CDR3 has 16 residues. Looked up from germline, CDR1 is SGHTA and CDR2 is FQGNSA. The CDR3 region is CASSLGQGFSNSPLHF. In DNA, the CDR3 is TGTGCCAGCAGTTTGGGACAGGGATTTTCTAATTCACCCCTCCACTTT.

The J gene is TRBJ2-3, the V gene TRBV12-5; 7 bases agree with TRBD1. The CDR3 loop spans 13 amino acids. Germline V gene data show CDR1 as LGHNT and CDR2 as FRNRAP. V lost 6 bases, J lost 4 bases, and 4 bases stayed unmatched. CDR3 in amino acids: CASGRQGPDTQYF. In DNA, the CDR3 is TGTGCTAGTGGACGACAGGGCCCAGATACGCAGTATTTT.

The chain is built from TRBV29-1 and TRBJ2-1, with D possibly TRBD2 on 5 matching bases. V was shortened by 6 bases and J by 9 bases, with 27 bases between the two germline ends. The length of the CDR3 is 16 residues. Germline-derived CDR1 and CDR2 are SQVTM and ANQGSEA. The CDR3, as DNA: TGCAGCGTGTCTTTAAGCGGAGATCCCCTTCGGCGTGAGCAGTTCTTC. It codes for CSVSLSGDPLRREQFF.

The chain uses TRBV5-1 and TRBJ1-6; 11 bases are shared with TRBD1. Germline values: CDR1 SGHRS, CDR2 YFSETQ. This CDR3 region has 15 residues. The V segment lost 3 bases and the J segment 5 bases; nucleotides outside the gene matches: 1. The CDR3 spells CASSSDRGHNSPLHF. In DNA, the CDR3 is TGCGCCAGCAGCTCGGACAGGGGGCATAATTCACCCCTCCACTTT.

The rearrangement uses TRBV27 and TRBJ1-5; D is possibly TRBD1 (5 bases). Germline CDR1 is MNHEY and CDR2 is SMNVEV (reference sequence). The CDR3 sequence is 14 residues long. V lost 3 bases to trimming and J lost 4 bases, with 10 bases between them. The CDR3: CASSFREGNQPQHF. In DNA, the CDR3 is TGTGCCAGCAGTTTCAGGGAGGGTAATCAGCCCCAGCATTTT.